The sequence of this TCR beta chain was determined in a study of blood T cell repertoires in COVID-19. In the authors' methods: Estimates of nucleated cell counts were drawn from the amplification of reference gene primers. Repertoires were generated with immunoSEQ multiplex PCR, while TCRdb's copy carries only in-frame clones and drops some. V and J calls and clone size are those listed in that table; D and trimming were worked out from the DNA. This sample yields about 310,000 clones, of which 89% are seen a single time; roughly a tenth belongs to the top ten. CDR1 and CDR2 from the germline V gene are ENHRY and SYGVKD. This CDR3 has 13 amino acids. Trimming shortened V by 10 bases and J by 0 bases, and 12 bases separated the two germline ends. Recovered participants had two consecutive negative NP/OP PCR tests, healthcare professional clearance, or symptom resolution.

The sequencing sample was made of PBMCs or T cells enriched from blood (not recorded which). The TCR originated in a woman aged 35 to 49 who had recovered from COVID-19. This sequence joins TRBV10-3 and TRBJ1-1, with D unresolved. The CDR3 reads CATADGLNTEAFF. The CDR3 coding sequence is TGTGCCACCGCCGACGGGTTGAACACTGAAGCTTTCTTT.